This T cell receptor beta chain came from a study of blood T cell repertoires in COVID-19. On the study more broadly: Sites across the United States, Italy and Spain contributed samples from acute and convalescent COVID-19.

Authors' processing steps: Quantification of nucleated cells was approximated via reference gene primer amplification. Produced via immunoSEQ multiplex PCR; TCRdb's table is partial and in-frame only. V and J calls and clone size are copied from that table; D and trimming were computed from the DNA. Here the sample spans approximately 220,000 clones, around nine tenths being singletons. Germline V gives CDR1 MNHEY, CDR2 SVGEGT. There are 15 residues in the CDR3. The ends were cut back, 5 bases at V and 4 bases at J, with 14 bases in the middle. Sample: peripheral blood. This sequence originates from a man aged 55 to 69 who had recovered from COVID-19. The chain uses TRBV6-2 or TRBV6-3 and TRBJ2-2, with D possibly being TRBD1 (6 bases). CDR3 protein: CASSRSGAGTGELFF. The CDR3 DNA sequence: TGTGCCAGCAGTCGCTCAGGGGCGGGCACCGGGGAGCTGTTTTTT.